This is a list of T cell receptor beta chains from one sample in a study of shared clonotypes between healthy human individuals. Using immunoSEQ multiplex PCR, the repertoire was profiled, and TCRdb retains in-frame clones only, with some absent. This table has about 600,000 clones, around three quarters appearing once. Input material: PBMCs. The receptors shown here come from a woman in her thirties or forties in good health. Some clones in this sample may be carry-over from other donors' samples. CDR3s include the opening cysteine and the closing phenylalanine or tryptophan. Each record gives: J gene, D gene, V gene, clone size, CDR3 length, CDR3 DNA, CDR3 protein. D genes are given only for firm matches. The size of a clone is reported for some rows only, either as once, few or many, or as a class for expanded clones.

j_gene: TRBJ1-5; d_gene: TRBD1; v_gene: TRBV5-8; abundance: once; len: 16; CDR3nt: TGTGCCACCCAAGCCGGTCGCGGGACAGGGGACCAGCCCCAGCATTTT; CDR3aa: CATQAGRGTGDQPQHF
j_gene: TRBJ1-1; d_gene: TRBD1; v_gene: TRBV4-1; abundance: -; len: 17; CDR3nt: TGCGCCAGCAGCGAAAAGACAGGGGCAGCGAGACCCACTGAAGCTTTCTTT; CDR3aa: CASSEKTGAARPTEAFF
j_gene: TRBJ2-7; d_gene: TRBD2; v_gene: TRBV7-3; abundance: -; len: 14; CDR3nt: TGTGCCAGCAGCCCTAGCGGGACGAAAGGCGAGCAGTACTTC; CDR3aa: CASSPSGTKGEQYF
j_gene: TRBJ1-5; d_gene: TRBD1; v_gene: TRBV30; abundance: -; len: 15; CDR3nt: TGTGCCTGGAGTGCAACCCCCACAGGGGTTCAGCCCCAGCATTTT; CDR3aa: CAWSATPTGVQPQHF
j_gene: TRBJ2-3; d_gene: TRBD2; v_gene: TRBV7-9; abundance: -; len: 16; CDR3nt: TGTGCCAGCAGCTTAGGGCTAGCGGGGTCCACAGATACGCAGTATTTT; CDR3aa: CASSLGLAGSTDTQYF
j_gene: TRBJ2-7; d_gene: -; v_gene: TRBV11-2; abundance: -; len: 14; CDR3nt: TGTGCCAGCAGACAACAACAGGGATCCTACGAGCAGTACTTC; CDR3aa: CASRQQQGSYEQYF
j_gene: TRBJ2-1; d_gene: -; v_gene: TRBV6-6; abundance: few; len: 14; CDR3nt: TGTGCCAGCAGTTACTCGAGGGTCTACAATGAGCAGTTCTTC; CDR3aa: CASSYSRVYNEQFF
j_gene: TRBJ2-5; d_gene: -; v_gene: TRBV11-2; abundance: few; len: 14; CDR3nt: TGTGCCAGCACTTCGATAGGGGGTTCGGAGACCCAGTACTTC; CDR3aa: CASTSIGGSETQYF
j_gene: TRBJ2-7; d_gene: TRBD2; v_gene: TRBV7-6; abundance: many; len: 13; CDR3nt: TGTGCCAGCAGCTTGGGGGGGGTCTACGAGCAGTACTTC; CDR3aa: CASSLGGVYEQYF
j_gene: TRBJ2-1; d_gene: -; v_gene: TRBV6-4; abundance: -; len: 14; CDR3nt: TGTGCCAGCAGTGACTCGGCGTCTCTCAATGAGCAGTTCTTC; CDR3aa: CASSDSASLNEQFF
j_gene: TRBJ2-1; d_gene: -; v_gene: TRBV7-2; abundance: few; len: 13; CDR3nt: TGTGCCAGCAGCTTAGTCGGGGGCAGTGAGCAGTTCTTC; CDR3aa: CASSLVGGSEQFF
j_gene: TRBJ1-2; d_gene: -; v_gene: TRBV10-3; abundance: -; len: 13; CDR3nt: TGTGCCATCAGTGAGGGCAGGGAAGATGGCTACACCTTC; CDR3aa: CAISEGREDGYTF
j_gene: TRBJ2-3; d_gene: TRBD2; v_gene: TRBV4-2; abundance: few; len: 16; CDR3nt: TGTGCCAGCAGCCAAGATCCGACTAGCGGGGCAGATACGCAGTATTTT; CDR3aa: CASSQDPTSGADTQYF
j_gene: TRBJ2-1; d_gene: TRBD2; v_gene: TRBV30; abundance: -; len: 14; CDR3nt: TGTGCCTGGAAGGGACTAGCGGATTACAATGAGCAGTTCTTC; CDR3aa: CAWKGLADYNEQFF
j_gene: TRBJ2-7; d_gene: TRBD1; v_gene: TRBV29-1; abundance: -; len: 14; CDR3nt: TGCAGCGTTGTAAGGACAGGAGACCACTACGAGCAGTACTTC; CDR3aa: CSVVRTGDHYEQYF
j_gene: TRBJ2-7; d_gene: -; v_gene: TRBV4-2; abundance: -; len: 14; CDR3nt: TGTGCCAGCAGCCAAGATAGCAACTCCTACGAGCAGTACTTC; CDR3aa: CASSQDSNSYEQYF
j_gene: TRBJ2-1; d_gene: TRBD2; v_gene: TRBV19; abundance: -; len: 18; CDR3nt: TGTGCCAGTAGTCCCACTAGCGGGAGGGCCGGCCCCTACAATGAGCAGTTCTTC; CDR3aa: CASSPTSGRAGPYNEQFF
j_gene: TRBJ2-3; d_gene: -; v_gene: TRBV5-1; abundance: -; len: 15; CDR3nt: TGCGCCAGCAGCCCCAGTGTTTCCGACACAGATACGCAGTATTTT; CDR3aa: CASSPSVSDTDTQYF
j_gene: TRBJ1-2; d_gene: -; v_gene: TRBV7-2; abundance: -; len: 18; CDR3nt: TGTGCCAGCAGCGCGTTACCGGGGGCACTTCCCCCCGACTATGGCTACACCTTC; CDR3aa: CASSALPGALPPDYGYTF
j_gene: TRBJ2-7; d_gene: -; v_gene: TRBV11-3; abundance: few; len: 18; CDR3nt: TGTGCCAGCAGCTTAGGAGGAGGGTCAGGAGGCAGCTCCTACGAGCAGTACTTC; CDR3aa: CASSLGGGSGGSSYEQYF
j_gene: TRBJ2-5; d_gene: TRBD1; v_gene: TRBV7-2; abundance: -; len: 13; CDR3nt: TGTGCCAGCAGCTCGGGACAGGAAGAGACCCAGTACTTC; CDR3aa: CASSSGQEETQYF
j_gene: TRBJ2-7; d_gene: -; v_gene: TRBV7-2; abundance: -; len: 14; CDR3nt: TGTGCCAGCAGCTTAGACGGGACACTGGACGAGCAGTACTTC; CDR3aa: CASSLDGTLDEQYF
j_gene: TRBJ2-5; d_gene: -; v_gene: TRBV7-6; abundance: -; len: 12; CDR3nt: TGTGCCAGCAGCTTATACCAAGAGACCCAGTACTTC; CDR3aa: CASSLYQETQYF
j_gene: TRBJ1-4; d_gene: -; v_gene: TRBV7-9; abundance: -; len: 15; CDR3nt: TGTGCCAGCAGCTTGGGACGGGCAACTAATGAAAAACTGTTTTTT; CDR3aa: CASSLGRATNEKLFF
j_gene: TRBJ2-7; d_gene: TRBD2; v_gene: TRBV19; abundance: -; len: 14; CDR3nt: TGTGCCAGTAGTCTAGCGGGAGGACCCTACGAGCAGTACTTC; CDR3aa: CASSLAGGPYEQYF
j_gene: TRBJ2-7; d_gene: -; v_gene: TRBV18; abundance: -; len: 15; CDR3nt: TGTGCCAGCTCACCTTTTCCGGGACAAACCTACGAGCAGTACTTC; CDR3aa: CASSPFPGQTYEQYF
j_gene: TRBJ2-1; d_gene: -; v_gene: TRBV18; abundance: -; len: 15; CDR3nt: TGTGCCAGCTCACCTACGGGTAGCTCCTACAATGAGCAGTTCTTC; CDR3aa: CASSPTGSSYNEQFF
j_gene: TRBJ2-7; d_gene: TRBD1; v_gene: TRBV19; abundance: -; len: 13; CDR3nt: TGTGCCACCTCCGGGACAGGGGACTACGAGCAGTACTTC; CDR3aa: CATSGTGDYEQYF
j_gene: TRBJ2-5; d_gene: -; v_gene: TRBV27; abundance: -; len: 13; CDR3nt: TGTGCCAGCAGTTTAGGGTCGCTGGAGACCCAGTACTTC; CDR3aa: CASSLGSLETQYF
j_gene: TRBJ2-3; d_gene: TRBD2; v_gene: TRBV29-1; abundance: -; len: 14; CDR3nt: TGCAGCGTATCGACTAGCGGGAGCACAGATACGCAGTATTTT; CDR3aa: CSVSTSGSTDTQYF
j_gene: TRBJ1-2; d_gene: -; v_gene: TRBV6-6; abundance: few; len: 14; CDR3nt: TGTGCCAGCAGCCCGTCGTCCGTAAACTATGGCTACACCTTC; CDR3aa: CASSPSSVNYGYTF
j_gene: TRBJ2-5; d_gene: TRBD1; v_gene: TRBV5-1; abundance: -; len: 15; CDR3nt: TGCGCCAGCAGCCGCGACGGGACAGGGGAAGAGACCCAGTACTTC; CDR3aa: CASSRDGTGEETQYF
j_gene: TRBJ2-3; d_gene: -; v_gene: TRBV5-1; abundance: -; len: 12; CDR3nt: TGCGCCAGCAGCTTGGCCTGGGATACGCAGTATTTT; CDR3aa: CASSLAWDTQYF
j_gene: TRBJ2-3; d_gene: TRBD2; v_gene: TRBV5-4; abundance: few; len: 14; CDR3nt: TGTGCCAGCAGCTTCGCCAGCGGGAGGGATACGCAGTATTTT; CDR3aa: CASSFASGRDTQYF
j_gene: TRBJ2-5; d_gene: -; v_gene: TRBV2; abundance: -; len: 15; CDR3nt: TGTGCCAGCGGGGGGAGAAGCGGACAAAAAGAGACCCAGTACTTC; CDR3aa: CASGGRSGQKETQYF
j_gene: TRBJ2-6; d_gene: TRBD1; v_gene: TRBV28; abundance: -; len: 18; CDR3nt: TGTGCCAGCAGCCCTGGTCGGACAGGGTCTTCTGGGGCCAACGTCCTGACTTTC; CDR3aa: CASSPGRTGSSGANVLTF
j_gene: TRBJ2-7; d_gene: -; v_gene: TRBV5-1; abundance: -; len: 16; CDR3nt: TGCGCCAGCAGCGCGACCACGGGACGGCCGGCCTACGAGCAGTACTTC; CDR3aa: CASSATTGRPAYEQYF
j_gene: TRBJ2-2; d_gene: -; v_gene: TRBV30; abundance: -; len: 14; CDR3nt: TGTGCCTGGAGTCTCGGACCAAACACCAGGGAGCTGGTTTTT; CDR3aa: CAWSLGPNTRELVF
j_gene: TRBJ2-1; d_gene: TRBD1; v_gene: TRBV28; abundance: many; len: 16; CDR3nt: TGTGCCAGCAGTCCCTACCCGGGACAGGGGGAACATGAGCAGTTCTTC; CDR3aa: CASSPYPGQGEHEQFF
j_gene: TRBJ1-4; d_gene: TRBD1; v_gene: TRBV6-5; abundance: -; len: 14; CDR3nt: TGTGCCAGCAGTCAGGACAGGGGTGGCGAAAAACTGTTTTTT; CDR3aa: CASSQDRGGEKLFF
j_gene: TRBJ2-3; d_gene: -; v_gene: TRBV9; abundance: -; len: 16; CDR3nt: TGTGCCAGCAGCGTGACCGCCCTTCCTAGCACAGATACGCAGTATTTT; CDR3aa: CASSVTALPSTDTQYF
j_gene: TRBJ1-4; d_gene: TRBD1; v_gene: TRBV7-9; abundance: -; len: 18; CDR3nt: TGTGCCAGCAGCAACAAACGAGACAGGGATTCAACTAATGAAAAACTGTTTTTT; CDR3aa: CASSNKRDRDSTNEKLFF
j_gene: TRBJ2-1; d_gene: -; v_gene: TRBV29-1; abundance: once; len: 11; CDR3nt: TGCAGCGTTGAAGGGGCGGGTGAGCAGTTCTTC; CDR3aa: CSVEGAGEQFF
j_gene: TRBJ2-1; d_gene: TRBD2; v_gene: TRBV4-1; abundance: -; len: 15; CDR3nt: TGCGCCAGCAGCCAGCCCTCCGCGGGAGCCAATGAGCAGTTCTTC; CDR3aa: CASSQPSAGANEQFF
j_gene: TRBJ2-5; d_gene: TRBD1; v_gene: TRBV5-1; abundance: many; len: 15; CDR3nt: TGCGCCAGCAGCTTGGCGGGGACAGGGGAAGAGACCCAGTACTTC; CDR3aa: CASSLAGTGEETQYF
j_gene: TRBJ2-1; d_gene: TRBD1; v_gene: TRBV29-1; abundance: -; len: 16; CDR3nt: TGCAGCGTGGCGGCGGTTAAGGACAGGGGCTACAATGAGCAGTTCTTC; CDR3aa: CSVAAVKDRGYNEQFF
j_gene: TRBJ2-5; d_gene: -; v_gene: TRBV6-1; abundance: -; len: 12; CDR3nt: TGTGCCAGCAGTGAGAGGGAACGGCGCGGGTACTTC; CDR3aa: CASSERERRGYF